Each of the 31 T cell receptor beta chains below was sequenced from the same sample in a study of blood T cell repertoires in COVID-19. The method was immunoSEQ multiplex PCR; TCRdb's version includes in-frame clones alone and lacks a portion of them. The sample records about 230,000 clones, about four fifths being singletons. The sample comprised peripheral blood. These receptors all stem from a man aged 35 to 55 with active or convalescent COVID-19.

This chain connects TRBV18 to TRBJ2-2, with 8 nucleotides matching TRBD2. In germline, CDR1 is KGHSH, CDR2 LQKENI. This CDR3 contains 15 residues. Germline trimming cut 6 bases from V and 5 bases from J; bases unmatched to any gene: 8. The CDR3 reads CASSPSGRGTGELFF. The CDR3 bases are TGTGCCAGCTCTCCAAGCGGGAGAGGTACCGGGGAGCTGTTTTTT.

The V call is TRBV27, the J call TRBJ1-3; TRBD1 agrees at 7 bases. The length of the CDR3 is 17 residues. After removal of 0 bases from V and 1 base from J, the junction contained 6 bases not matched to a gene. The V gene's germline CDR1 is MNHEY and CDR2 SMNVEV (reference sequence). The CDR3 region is CASSLSGGQRSGNTIYF. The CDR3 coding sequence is TGTGCCAGCAGTTTATCGGGGGGACAGAGGTCTGGAAACACCATATATTTT.

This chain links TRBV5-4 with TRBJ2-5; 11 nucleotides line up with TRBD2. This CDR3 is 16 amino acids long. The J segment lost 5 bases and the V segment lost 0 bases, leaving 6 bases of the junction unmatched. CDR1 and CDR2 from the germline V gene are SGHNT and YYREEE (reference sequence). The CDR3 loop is CASSLELAGGGETQYF. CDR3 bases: TGTGCCAGCAGCTTGGAGCTAGCGGGGGGAGGGGAGACCCAGTACTTC.

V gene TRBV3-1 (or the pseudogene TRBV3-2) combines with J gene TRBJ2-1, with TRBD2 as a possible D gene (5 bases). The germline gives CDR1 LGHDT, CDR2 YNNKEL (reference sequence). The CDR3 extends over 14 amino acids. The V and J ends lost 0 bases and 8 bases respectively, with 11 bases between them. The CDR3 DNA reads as TGTGCCAGCAGCCAAGAAGCCGGGGTCCATGAGCAGTTCTTC. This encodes CASSQEAGVHEQFF.

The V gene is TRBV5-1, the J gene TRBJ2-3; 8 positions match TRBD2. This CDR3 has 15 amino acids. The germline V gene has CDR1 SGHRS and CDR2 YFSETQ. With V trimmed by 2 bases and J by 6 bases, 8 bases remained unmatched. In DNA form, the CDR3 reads TGCGCCAGCAGCTTAGCGGGGGTCCGGTCGGATACGCAGTATTTT. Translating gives CASSLAGVRSDTQYF. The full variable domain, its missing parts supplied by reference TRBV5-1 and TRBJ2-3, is KAGVTQTPRYLIKTRGQQVTLSCSPISGHRSVSWYQQTPGQGLQFLFEYFSETQRNKGNFPGRFSGRQFSNSRSEMNVSTLELGDSALYLCASSLAGVRSDTQYFGPGTRLTVL.

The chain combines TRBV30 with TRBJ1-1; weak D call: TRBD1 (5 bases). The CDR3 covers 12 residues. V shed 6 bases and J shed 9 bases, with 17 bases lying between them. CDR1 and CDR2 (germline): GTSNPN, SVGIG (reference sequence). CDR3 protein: CACSTAQVKAFF. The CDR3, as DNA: TGTGCCTGCTCGACAGCCCAAGTCAAAGCTTTCTTT.

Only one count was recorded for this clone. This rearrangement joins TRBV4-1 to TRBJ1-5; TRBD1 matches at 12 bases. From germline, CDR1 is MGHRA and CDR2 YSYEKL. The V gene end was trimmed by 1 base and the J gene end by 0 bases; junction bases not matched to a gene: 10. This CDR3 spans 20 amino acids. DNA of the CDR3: TGCGCCAGCAGCCAAGCTGGTGTGGGACAGGGGGCGATTAGCAATCAGCCCCAGCATTTT. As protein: CASSQAGVGQGAISNQPQHF.

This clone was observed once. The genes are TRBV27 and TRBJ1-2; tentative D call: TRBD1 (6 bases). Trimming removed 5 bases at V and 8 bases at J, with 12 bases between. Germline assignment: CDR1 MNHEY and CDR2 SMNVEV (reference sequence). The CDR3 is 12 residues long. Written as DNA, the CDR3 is TGTGCCAGCAGTGGACAGCCGGAGGGCTACACCTTC. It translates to CASSGQPEGYTF.

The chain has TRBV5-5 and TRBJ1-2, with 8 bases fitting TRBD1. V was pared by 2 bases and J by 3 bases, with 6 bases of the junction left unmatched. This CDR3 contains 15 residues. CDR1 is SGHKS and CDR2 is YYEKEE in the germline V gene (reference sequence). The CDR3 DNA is TGTGCCAGCAGCTTACAGGGGGGCAAGGACTATGGCTACACCTTC. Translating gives CASSLQGGKDYGYTF.

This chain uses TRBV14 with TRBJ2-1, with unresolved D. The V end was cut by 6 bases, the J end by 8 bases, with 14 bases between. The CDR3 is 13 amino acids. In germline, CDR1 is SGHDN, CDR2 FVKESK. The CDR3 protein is CASSPGFKDEQFF. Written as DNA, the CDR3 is TGTGCCAGCAGTCCCGGGTTCAAGGATGAGCAGTTCTTC.

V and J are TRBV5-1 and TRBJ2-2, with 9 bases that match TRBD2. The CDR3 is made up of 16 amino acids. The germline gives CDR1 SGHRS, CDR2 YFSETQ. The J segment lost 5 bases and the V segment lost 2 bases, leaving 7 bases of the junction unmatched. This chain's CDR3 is CASSLGLAGRTGELFF. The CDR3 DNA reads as TGCGCCAGCAGCTTAGGGCTAGCGGGACGAACCGGGGAGCTGTTTTTT.

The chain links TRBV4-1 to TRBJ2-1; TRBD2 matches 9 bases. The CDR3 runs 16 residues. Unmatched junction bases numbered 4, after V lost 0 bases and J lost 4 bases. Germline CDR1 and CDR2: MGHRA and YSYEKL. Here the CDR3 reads CASSQDTAGGYNEQFF. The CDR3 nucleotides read TGCGCCAGCAGCCAAGATACGGCGGGGGGGTACAATGAGCAGTTCTTC.

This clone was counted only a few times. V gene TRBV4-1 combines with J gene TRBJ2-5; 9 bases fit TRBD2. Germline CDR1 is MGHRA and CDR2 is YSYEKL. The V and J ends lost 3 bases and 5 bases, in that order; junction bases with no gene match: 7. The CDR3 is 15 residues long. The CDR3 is CASSHVGGGAETQYF. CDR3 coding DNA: TGCGCCAGCAGCCACGTAGGCGGGGGGGCCGAGACCCAGTACTTC.

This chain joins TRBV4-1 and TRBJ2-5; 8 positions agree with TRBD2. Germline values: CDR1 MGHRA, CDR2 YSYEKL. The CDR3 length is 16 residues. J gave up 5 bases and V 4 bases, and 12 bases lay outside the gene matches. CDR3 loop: CASSPRGREAEETQYF. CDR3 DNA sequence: TGCGCCAGCAGCCCTCGGGGGCGGGAGGCCGAGGAGACCCAGTACTTC.

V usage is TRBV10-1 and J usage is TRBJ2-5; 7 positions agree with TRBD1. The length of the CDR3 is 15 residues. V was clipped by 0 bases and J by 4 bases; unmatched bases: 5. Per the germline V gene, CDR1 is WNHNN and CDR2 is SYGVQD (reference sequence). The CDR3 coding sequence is TGCGCCAGCAGTGAGTCAGACAGGGCGGGAGAGACCCAGTACTTC. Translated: CASSESDRAGETQYF.

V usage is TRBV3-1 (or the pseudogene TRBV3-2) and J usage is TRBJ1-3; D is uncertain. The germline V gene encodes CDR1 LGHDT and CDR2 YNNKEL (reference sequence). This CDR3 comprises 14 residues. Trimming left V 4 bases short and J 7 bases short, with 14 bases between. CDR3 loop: CASSPATGSNTIYF. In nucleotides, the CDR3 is TGTGCCAGCAGCCCAGCCACCGGGAGTAACACCATATATTTT.

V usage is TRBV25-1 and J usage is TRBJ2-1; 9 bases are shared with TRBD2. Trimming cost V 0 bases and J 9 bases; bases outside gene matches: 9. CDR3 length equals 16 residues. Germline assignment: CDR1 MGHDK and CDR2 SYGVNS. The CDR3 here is CASSEYGSGSWSEQFF. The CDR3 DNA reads TGTGCCAGCAGTGAATACGGTAGCGGGAGTTGGAGTGAGCAGTTCTTC.

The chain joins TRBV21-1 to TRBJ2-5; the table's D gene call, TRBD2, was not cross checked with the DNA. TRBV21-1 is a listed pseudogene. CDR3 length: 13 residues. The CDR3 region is CASSASRGETQYF. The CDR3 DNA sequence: TGTGCCAGCAGCGCCAGTCGAGGAGAGACCCAGTACTTC.

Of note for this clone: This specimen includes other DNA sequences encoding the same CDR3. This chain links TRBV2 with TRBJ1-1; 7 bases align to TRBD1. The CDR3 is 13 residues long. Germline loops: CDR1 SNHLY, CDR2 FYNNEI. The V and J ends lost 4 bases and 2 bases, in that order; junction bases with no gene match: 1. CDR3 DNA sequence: TGTGCCAGCAGTGGACAGGGTAACACTGAAGCTTTCTTT. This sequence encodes CASSGQGNTEAFF.

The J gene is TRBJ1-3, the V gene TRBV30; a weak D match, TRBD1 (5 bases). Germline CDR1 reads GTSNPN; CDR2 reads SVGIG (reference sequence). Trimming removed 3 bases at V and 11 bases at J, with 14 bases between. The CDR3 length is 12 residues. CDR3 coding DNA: TGTGCCTGGAGGGTCCTCTCAGGGTCCATATATTTT. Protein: CAWRVLSGSIYF.

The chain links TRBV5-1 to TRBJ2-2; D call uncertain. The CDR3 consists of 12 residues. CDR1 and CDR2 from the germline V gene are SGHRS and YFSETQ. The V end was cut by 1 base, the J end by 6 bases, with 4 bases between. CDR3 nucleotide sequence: TGCGCCAGCAGCTTGTATGCCGGGGAGCTGTTTTTT. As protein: CASSLYAGELFF.

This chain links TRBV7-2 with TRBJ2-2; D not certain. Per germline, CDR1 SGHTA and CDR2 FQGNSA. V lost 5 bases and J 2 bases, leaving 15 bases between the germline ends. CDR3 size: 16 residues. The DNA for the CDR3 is TGTGCCAGCAGCCCCTCGCTATATTTAAACACCGGGGAGCTGTTTTTT. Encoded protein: CASSPSLYLNTGELFF. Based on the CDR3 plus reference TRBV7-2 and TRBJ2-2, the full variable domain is GAGVSQSPSNKVTEKGKDVELRCDPISGHTALYWYRQSLGQGLEFLIYFQGNSAPDKSGLPSDRFSAERTGGSVSTLTIQRTQQEDSAVYLCASSPSLYLNTGELFFGEGSRLTVL.

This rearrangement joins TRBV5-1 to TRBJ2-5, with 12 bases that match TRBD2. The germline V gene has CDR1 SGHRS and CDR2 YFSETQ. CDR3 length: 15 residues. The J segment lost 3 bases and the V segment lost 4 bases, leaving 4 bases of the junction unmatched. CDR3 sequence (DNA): TGCGCCAGCAGCCTGGGACTAGCGGGTGAAGAGACCCAGTACTTC. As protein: CASSLGLAGEETQYF.

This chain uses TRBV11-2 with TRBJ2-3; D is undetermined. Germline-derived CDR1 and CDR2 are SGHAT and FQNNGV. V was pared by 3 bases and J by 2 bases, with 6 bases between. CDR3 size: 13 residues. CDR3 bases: TGTGCCAGCAGCTTTAGTAACACAGATACGCAGTATTTT. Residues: CASSFSNTDTQYF. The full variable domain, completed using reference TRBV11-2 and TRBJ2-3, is EAGVAQSPRYKIIEKRQSVAFWCNPISGHATLYWYQQILGQGPKLLIQFQNNGVVDDSQLPKDRFSAERLKGVDSTLKIQPAKLEDSAVYLCASSFSNTDTQYFGPGTRLTVL.

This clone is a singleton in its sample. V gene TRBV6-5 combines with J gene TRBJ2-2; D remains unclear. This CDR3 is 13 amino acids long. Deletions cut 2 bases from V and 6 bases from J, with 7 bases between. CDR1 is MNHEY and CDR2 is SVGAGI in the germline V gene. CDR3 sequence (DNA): TGTGCCAGCAGTTACCCCTTATCCGGGGAGCTGTTTTTT. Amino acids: CASSYPLSGELFF.

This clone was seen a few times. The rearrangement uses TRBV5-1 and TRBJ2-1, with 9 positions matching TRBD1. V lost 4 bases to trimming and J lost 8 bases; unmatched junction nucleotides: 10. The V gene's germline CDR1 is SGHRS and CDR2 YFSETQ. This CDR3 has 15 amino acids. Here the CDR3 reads CASSLGWTGDDEQFF. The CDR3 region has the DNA TGCGCCAGCAGCCTTGGGTGGACAGGGGACGATGAGCAGTTCTTC.

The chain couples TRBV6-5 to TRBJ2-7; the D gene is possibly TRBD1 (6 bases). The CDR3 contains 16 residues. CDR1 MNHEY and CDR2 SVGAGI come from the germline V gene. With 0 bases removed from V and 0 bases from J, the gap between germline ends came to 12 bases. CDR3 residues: CASSYSGAGNSYEQYF. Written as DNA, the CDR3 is TGTGCCAGCAGTTACTCGGGGGCAGGGAACTCCTACGAGCAGTACTTC.

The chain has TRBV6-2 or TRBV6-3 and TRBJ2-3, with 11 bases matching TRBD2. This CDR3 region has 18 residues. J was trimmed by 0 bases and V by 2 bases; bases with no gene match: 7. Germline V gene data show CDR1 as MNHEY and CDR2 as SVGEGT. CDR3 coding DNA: TGTGCCAGCAGTTACACGACTAGCGGGGAAACTAGCACAGATACGCAGTATTTT. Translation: CASSYTTSGETSTDTQYF.

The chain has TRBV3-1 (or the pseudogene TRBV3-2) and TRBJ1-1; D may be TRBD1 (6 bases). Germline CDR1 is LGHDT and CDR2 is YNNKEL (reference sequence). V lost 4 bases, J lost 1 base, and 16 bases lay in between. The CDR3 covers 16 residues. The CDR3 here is CASSRLLRGANTEAFF. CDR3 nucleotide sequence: TGTGCCAGCAGCCGCTTACTCAGGGGAGCGAACACTGAAGCTTTCTTT.

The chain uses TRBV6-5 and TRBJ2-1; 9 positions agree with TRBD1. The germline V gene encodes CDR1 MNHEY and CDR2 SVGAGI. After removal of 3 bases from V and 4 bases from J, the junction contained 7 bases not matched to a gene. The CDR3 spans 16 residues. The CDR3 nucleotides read TGTGCCAGCAGTTATCTCACGGGACAGGGATACAATGAGCAGTTCTTC. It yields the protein CASSYLTGQGYNEQFF.

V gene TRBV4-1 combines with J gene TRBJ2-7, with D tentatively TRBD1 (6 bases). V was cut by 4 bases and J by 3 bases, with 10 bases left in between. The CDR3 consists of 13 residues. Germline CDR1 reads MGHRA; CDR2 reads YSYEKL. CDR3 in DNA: TGCGCCAGCAGCCCTGACAGGAGCTACGAGCAGTACTTC. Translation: CASSPDRSYEQYF.